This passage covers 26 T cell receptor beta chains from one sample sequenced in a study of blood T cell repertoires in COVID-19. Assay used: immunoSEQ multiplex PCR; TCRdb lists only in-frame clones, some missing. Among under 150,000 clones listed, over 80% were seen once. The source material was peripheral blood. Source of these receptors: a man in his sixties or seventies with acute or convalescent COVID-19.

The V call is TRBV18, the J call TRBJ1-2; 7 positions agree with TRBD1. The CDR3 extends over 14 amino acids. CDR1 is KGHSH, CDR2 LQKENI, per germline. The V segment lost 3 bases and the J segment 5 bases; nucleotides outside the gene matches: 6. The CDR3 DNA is TGTGCCAGCTCACCCACAGGGGTAGGGTATGGCTACACCTTC. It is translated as CASSPTGVGYGYTF.

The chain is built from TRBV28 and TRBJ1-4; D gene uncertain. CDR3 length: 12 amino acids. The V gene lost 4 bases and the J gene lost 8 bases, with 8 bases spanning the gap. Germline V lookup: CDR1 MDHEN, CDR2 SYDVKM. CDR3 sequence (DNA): TGTGCCAGCAGTTCCCGGCGGGAAAAACTGTTTTTT. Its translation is CASSSRREKLFF.

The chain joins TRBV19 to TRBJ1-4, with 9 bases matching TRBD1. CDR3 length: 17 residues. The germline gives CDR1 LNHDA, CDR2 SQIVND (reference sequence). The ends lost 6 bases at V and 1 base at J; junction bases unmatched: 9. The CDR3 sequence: CASSRTGVLRTNEKLFF. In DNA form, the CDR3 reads TGTGCCAGTAGCAGGACAGGGGTTCTACGAACTAATGAAAAACTGTTTTTT.

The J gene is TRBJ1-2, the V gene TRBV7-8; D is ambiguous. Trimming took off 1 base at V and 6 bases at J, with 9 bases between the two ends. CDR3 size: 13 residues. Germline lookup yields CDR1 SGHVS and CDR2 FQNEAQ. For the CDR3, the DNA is TGTGCCAGCAGCTTAGTGGCGCAGGATGGCTACACCTTC. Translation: CASSLVAQDGYTF.

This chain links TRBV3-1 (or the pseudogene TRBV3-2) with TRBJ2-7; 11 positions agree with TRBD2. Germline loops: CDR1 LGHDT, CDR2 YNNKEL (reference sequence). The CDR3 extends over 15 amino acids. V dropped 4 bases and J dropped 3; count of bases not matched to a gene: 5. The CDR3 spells CASSPLAGGIYEQYF. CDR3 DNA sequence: TGTGCCAGCAGCCCCCTAGCGGGGGGCATCTACGAGCAGTACTTC.

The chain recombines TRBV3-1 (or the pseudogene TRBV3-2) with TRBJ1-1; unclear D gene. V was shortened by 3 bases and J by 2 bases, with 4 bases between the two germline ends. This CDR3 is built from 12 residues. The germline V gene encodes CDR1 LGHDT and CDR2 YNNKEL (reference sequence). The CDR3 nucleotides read TGTGCCAGCAGCCAGACAAACACTGAAGCTTTCTTT. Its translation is CASSQTNTEAFF.

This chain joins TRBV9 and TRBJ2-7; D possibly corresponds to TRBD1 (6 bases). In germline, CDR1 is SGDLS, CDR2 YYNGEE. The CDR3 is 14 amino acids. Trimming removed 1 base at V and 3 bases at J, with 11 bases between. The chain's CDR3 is CASSVTGSFYEQYF. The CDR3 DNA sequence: TGTGCCAGCAGCGTAACAGGGAGCTTCTACGAGCAGTACTTC.

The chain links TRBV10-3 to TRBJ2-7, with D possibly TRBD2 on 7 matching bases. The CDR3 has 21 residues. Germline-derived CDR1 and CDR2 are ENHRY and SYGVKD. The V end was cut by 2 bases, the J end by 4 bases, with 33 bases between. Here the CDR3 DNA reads TGTGCCATCAGTGAGCCGGTTTCGGGCCTCGGGGGGCTCCCGAAGGAATACGAGCAGTACTTC. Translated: CAISEPVSGLGGLPKEYEQYF.

The CDR3 region has the DNA TGTGCCAGCAGCCAAGAAGGGGGCGGACTCCAGTTCGAGCAGTACTTC. It yields the protein CASSQEGGGLQFEQYF. The chain recombines TRBV4-2 with TRBJ2-7; 7 positions match TRBD1. The CDR3 covers 16 residues. Germline V gene sequence: CDR1 LGHNA, CDR2 YNFKEQ. Trimming cost V 0 bases and J 6 bases; bases outside gene matches: 11.

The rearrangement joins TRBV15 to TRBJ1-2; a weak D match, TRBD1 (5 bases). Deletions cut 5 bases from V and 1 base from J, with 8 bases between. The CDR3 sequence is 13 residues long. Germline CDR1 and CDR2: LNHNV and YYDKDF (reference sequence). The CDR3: CATSEGLNYGYTF. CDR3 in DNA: TGTGCCACCAGCGAGGGACTTAACTATGGCTACACCTTC.

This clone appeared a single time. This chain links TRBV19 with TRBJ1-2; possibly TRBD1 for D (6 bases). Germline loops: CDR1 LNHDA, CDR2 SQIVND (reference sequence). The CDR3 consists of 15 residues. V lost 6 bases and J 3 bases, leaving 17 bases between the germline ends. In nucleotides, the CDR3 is TGTGCCAGTAGCCGCCTGGGGGCAGGGGACTATGGCTACACCTTC. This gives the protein CASSRLGAGDYGYTF. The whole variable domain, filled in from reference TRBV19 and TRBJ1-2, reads DGGITQSPKYLFRKEGQNVTLSCEQNLNHDAMYWYRQDPGQGLRLIYYSQIVNDFQKGDIAEGYSVSREKKESFPLTVTSAQKNPTAFYLCASSRLGAGDYGYTFGSGTRLTVV.

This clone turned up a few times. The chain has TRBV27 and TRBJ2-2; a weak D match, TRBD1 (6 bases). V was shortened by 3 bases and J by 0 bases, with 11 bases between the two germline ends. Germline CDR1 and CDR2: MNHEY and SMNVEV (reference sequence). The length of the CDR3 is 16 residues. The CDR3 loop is CASSFWDTANTGELFF. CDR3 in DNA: TGTGCCAGCAGTTTTTGGGACACCGCGAACACCGGGGAGCTGTTTTTT.

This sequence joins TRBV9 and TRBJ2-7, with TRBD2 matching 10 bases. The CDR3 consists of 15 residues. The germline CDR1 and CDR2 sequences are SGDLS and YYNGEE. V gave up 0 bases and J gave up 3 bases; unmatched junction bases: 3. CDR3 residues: CASSVGSGGFYEQYF. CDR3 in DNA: TGTGCCAGCAGCGTAGGTAGCGGGGGGTTCTACGAGCAGTACTTC.

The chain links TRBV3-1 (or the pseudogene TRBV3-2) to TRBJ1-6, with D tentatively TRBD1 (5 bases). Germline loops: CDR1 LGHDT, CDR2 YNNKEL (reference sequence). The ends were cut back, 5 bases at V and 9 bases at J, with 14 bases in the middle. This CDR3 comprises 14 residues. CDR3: CASSFPRVGSPLHF. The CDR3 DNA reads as TGTGCCAGCAGCTTCCCCAGGGTCGGTTCACCCCTCCACTTT.

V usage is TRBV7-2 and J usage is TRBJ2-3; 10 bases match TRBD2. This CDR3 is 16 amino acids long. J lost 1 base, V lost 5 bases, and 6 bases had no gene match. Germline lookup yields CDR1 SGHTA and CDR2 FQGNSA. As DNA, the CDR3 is TGTGCCAGCAGCCTTCGACTAGCGGGTCGCACAGATACGCAGTATTTT. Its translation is CASSLRLAGRTDTQYF.

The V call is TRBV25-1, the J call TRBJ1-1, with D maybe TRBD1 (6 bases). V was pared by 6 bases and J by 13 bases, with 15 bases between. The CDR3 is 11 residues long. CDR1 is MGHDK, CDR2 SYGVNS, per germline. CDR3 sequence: CASSIQGNIFF. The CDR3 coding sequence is TGTGCCAGCAGCATACAGGGAAACATTTTCTTT.

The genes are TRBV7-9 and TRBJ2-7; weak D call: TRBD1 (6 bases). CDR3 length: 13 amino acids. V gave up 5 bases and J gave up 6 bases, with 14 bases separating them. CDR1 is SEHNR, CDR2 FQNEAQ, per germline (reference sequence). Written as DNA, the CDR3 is TGTGCCAGCAGCGTCTCACAGGGACGCGAGCAGTACTTC. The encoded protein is CASSVSQGREQYF. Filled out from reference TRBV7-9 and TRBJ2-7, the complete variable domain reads DTGVSQNPRHKITKRGQNVTFRCDPISEHNRLYWYRQTLGQGPEFLTYFQNEAQLEKSRLLSDRFSAERPKGSFSTLEIQRTEQGDSAMYLCASSVSQGREQYFGPGTRLTVT.

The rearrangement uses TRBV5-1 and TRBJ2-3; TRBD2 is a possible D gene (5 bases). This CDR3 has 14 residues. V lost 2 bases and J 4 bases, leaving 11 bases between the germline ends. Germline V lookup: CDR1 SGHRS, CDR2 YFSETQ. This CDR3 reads CASSFLAFPDTQYF. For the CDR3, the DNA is TGCGCCAGCAGCTTTCTAGCTTTCCCAGATACGCAGTATTTT.

This chain's CDR3 is CAIRHDRAWGYTF. The CDR3 DNA sequence: TGTGCCATCAGGCATGACAGGGCTTGGGGCTACACCTTC. This chain connects TRBV10-3 to TRBJ1-2, with TRBD1 matching 7 bases. The CDR3 extends over 13 amino acids. Germline V gene data show CDR1 as ENHRY and CDR2 as SYGVKD. The V segment lost 6 bases and the J segment 8 bases; nucleotides outside the gene matches: 9.

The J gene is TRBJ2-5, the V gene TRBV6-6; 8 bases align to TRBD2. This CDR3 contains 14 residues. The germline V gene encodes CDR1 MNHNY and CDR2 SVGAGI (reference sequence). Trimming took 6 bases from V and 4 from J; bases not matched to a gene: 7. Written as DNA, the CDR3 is TGTGCCAGCAGCCCTATAGCGGGATTAGAGACCCAGTACTTC. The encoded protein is CASSPIAGLETQYF.

The CDR3 DNA reads TGTGCCAGCAGCTTGACAGGGTTCACTGAAGCTTTCTTT. Protein product: CASSLTGFTEAFF. This rearrangement joins TRBV11-2 to TRBJ1-1, with 7 bases aligning to TRBD1. The CDR3 spans 13 residues. V gave up 3 bases and J gave up 4 bases; unmatched junction bases: 2. Germline-derived CDR1 and CDR2 are SGHAT and FQNNGV.

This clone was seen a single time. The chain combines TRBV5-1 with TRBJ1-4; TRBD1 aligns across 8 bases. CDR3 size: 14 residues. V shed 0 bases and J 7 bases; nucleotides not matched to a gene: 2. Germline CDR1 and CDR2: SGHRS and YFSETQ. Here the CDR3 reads CASSLDRGSEKLFF. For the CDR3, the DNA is TGCGCCAGCAGCTTGGACAGGGGGTCTGAAAAACTGTTTTTT.

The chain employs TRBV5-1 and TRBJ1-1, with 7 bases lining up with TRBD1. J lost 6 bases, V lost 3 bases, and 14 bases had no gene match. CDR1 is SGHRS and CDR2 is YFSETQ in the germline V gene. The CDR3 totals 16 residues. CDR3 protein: CASSSRGKGSIAEAFF. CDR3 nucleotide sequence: TGCGCCAGCAGCTCCAGGGGGAAGGGAAGTATCGCTGAAGCTTTCTTT.

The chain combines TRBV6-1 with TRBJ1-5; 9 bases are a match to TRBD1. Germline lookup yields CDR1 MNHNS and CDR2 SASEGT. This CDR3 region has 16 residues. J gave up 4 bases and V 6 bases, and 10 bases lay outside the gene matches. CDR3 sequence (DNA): TGTGCCAGCAGGGAACAGGGGGCGAGGGCTAATCAGCCCCAGCATTTT. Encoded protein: CASREQGARANQPQHF.

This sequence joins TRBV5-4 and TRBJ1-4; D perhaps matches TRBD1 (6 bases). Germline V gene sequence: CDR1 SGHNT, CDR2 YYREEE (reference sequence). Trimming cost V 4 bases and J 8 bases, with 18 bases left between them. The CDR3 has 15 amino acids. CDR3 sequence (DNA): TGTGCCAGCAGCCGAGGGGGGGCGATACGGGAAAAACTGTTTTTT. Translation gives CASSRGGAIREKLFF.

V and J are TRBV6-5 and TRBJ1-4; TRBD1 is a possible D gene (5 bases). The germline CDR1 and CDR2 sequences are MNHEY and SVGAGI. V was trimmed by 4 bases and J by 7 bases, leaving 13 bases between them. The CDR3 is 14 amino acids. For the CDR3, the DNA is TGTGCCAGCAGTTTCAGGGCCTTGGGTGAAAAACTGTTTTTT. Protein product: CASSFRALGEKLFF.